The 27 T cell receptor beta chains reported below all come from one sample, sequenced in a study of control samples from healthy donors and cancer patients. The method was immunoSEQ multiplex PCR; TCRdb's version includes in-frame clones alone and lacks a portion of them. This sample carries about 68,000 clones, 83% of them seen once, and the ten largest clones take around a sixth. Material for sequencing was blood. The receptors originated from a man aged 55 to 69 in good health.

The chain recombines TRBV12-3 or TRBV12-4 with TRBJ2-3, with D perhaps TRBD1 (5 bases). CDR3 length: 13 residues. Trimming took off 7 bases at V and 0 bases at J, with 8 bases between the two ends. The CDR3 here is CASMKGSTDTQYF. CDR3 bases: TGTGCCAGCATGAAGGGGAGCACAGATACGCAGTATTTT.

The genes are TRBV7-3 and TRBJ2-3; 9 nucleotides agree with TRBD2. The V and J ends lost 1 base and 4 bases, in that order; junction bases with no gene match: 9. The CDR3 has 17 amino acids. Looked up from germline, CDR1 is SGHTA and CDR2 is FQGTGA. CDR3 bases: TGTGCCAGCAGCTTAAGCGGCGGGAGGGCCGGGTCAGATACGCAGTATTTT. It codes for CASSLSGGRAGSDTQYF.

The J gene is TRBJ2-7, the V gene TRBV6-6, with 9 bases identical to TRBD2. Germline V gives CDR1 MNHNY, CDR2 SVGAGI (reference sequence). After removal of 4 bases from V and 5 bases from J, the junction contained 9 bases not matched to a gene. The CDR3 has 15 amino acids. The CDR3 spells CASSSRGRAGNEQYF. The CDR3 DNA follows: TGTGCCAGCAGTTCCCGCGGGAGGGCAGGAAACGAGCAGTACTTC.

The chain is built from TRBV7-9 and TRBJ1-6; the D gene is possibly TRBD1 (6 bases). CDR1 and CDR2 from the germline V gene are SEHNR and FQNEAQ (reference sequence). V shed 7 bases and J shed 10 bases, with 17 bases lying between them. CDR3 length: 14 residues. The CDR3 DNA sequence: TGTGCCAGCACGGGGGGCAATAGCAAATCACCCCTCCACTTT. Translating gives CASTGGNSKSPLHF.

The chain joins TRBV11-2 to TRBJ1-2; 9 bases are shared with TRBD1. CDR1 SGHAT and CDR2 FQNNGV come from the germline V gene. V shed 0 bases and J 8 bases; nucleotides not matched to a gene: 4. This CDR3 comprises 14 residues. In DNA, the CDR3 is TGTGCCAGCAGCTTAGACCGGACAGGGGTCGGCTACACCTTC. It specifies CASSLDRTGVGYTF.

As DNA, the CDR3 is TGTGCCATCAGTGAACTTACGAATTCACCCCTCCACTTT. It specifies CAISELTNSPLHF. This chain uses TRBV10-3 with TRBJ1-6; D gene ambiguous. Germline V gene sequence: CDR1 ENHRY, CDR2 SYGVKD. This CDR3 region has 13 residues. The germline V and J ends were trimmed by 3 bases and 7 bases, with 7 bases remaining between them.

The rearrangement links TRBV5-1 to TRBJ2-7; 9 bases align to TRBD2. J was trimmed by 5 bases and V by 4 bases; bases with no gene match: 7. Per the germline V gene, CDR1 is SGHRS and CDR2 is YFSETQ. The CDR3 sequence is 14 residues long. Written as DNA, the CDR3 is TGCGCCAGCAGCGAGGTAGCGGGAGCCAACGAGCAGTACTTC. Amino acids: CASSEVAGANEQYF.

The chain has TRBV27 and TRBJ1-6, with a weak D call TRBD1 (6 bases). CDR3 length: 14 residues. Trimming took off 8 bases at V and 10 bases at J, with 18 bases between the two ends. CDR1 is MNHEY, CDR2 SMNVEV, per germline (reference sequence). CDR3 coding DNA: TGTGCCAGCTCGACAGGCCTCTCGGCATCACCCCTCCACTTT. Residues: CASSTGLSASPLHF.

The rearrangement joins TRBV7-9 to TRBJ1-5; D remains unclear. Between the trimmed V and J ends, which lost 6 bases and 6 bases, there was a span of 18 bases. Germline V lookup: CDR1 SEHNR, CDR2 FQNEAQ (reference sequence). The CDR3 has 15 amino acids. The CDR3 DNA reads TGTGCCAGCAGTCTAGGCTCAAGCCCCCTTCAGCCCCAGCATTTT. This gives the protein CASSLGSSPLQPQHF.

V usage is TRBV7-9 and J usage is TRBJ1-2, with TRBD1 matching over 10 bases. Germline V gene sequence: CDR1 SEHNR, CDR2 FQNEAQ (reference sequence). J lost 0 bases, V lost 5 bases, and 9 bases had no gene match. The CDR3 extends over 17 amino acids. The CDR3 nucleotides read TGTGCCAGCAGCCCGCGACAGGGGGCTTTGTCTAACTATGGCTACACCTTC. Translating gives CASSPRQGALSNYGYTF.

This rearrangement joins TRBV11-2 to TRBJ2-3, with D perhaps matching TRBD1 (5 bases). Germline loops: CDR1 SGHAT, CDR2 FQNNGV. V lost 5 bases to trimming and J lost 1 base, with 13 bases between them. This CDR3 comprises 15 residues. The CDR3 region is CASSLTQGGTDTQYF. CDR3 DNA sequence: TGTGCCAGCAGCCTCACTCAGGGCGGCACAGATACGCAGTATTTT.

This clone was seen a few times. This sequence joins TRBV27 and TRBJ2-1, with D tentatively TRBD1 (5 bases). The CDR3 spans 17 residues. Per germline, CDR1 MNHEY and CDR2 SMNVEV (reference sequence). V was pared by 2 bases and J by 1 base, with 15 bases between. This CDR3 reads CASSLQGVSGSYNEQFF. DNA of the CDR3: TGTGCCAGCAGTTTACAAGGTGTTTCAGGGTCCTACAATGAGCAGTTCTTC.

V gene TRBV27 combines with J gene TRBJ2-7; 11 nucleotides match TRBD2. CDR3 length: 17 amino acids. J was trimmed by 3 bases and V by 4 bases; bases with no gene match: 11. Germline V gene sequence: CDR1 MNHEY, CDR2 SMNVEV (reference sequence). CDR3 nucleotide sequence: TGTGCCAGCAGTTCAAAAGGACTAGCGGGCGATCACTACGAGCAGTACTTC. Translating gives CASSSKGLAGDHYEQYF.

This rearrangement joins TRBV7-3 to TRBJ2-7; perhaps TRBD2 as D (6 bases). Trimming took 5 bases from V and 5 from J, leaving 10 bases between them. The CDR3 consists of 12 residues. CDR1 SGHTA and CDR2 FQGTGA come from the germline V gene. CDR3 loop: CASSDGLNEQYF. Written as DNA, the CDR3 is TGTGCCAGCAGCGACGGACTAAACGAGCAGTACTTC.

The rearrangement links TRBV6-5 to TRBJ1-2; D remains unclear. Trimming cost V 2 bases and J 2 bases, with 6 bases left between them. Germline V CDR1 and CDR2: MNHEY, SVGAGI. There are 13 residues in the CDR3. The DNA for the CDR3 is TGTGCCAGCAGTTACCACTTGAACTATGGCTACACCTTC. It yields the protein CASSYHLNYGYTF.

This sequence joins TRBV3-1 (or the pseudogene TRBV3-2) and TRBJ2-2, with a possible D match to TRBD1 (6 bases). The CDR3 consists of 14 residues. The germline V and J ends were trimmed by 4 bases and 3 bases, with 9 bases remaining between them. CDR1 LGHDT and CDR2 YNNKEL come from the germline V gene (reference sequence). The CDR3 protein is CASSLGQDTGELFF. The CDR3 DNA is TGTGCCAGCAGCCTGGGACAAGACACCGGGGAGCTGTTTTTT.

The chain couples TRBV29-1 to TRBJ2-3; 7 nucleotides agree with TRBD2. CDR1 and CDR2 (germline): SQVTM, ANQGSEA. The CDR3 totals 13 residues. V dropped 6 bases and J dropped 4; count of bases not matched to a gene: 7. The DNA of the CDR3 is TGCAGCGTGCCGGGGGACTATTCAGATACGCAGTATTTT. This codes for CSVPGDYSDTQYF.

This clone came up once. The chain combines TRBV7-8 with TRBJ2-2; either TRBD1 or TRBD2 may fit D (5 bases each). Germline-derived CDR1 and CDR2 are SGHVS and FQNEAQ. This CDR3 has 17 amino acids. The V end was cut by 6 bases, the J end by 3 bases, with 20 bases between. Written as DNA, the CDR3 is TGTGCCAGCAGGGTGGTGCGGGCGGTGGGGCACACCGGGGAGCTGTTTTTT. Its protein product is CASRVVRAVGHTGELFF.

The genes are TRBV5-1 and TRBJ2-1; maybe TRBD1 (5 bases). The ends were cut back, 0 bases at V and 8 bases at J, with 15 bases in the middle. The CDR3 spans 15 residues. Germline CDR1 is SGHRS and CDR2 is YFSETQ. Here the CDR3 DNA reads TGCGCCAGCAGCTTGGTTGGGTCACAAGGGGATGAGCAGTTCTTC. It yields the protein CASSLVGSQGDEQFF.

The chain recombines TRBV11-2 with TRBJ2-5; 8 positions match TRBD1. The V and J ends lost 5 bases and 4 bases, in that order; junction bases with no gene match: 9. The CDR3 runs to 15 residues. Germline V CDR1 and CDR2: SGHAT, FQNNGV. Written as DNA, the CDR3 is TGTGCCAGCAGCAACCCGGGACAGGTCTCAGAGACCCAGTACTTC. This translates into CASSNPGQVSETQYF.

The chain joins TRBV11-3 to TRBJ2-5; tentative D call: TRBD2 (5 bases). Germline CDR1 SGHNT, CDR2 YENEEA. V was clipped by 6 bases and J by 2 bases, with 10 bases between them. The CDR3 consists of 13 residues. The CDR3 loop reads CASSLDWQETQYF. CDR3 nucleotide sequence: TGTGCCAGCAGTCTGGACTGGCAAGAGACCCAGTACTTC.

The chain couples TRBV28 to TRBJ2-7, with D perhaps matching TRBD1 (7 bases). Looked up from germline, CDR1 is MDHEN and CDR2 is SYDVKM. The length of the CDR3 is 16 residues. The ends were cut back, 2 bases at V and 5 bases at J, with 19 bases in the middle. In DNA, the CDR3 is TGTGCCAGCAGTTTAGCGGGACAGCTCACTGGGGACGAGCAGTACTTC. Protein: CASSLAGQLTGDEQYF.

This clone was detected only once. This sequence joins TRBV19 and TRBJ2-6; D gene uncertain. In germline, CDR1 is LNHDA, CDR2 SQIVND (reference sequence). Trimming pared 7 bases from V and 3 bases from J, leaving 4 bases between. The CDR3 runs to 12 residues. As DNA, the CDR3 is TGTGCCAGTAATCATGGGGCCAACGTCCTGACTTTC. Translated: CASNHGANVLTF. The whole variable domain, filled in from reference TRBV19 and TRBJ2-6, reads DGGITQSPKYLFRKEGQNVTLSCEQNLNHDAMYWYRQDPGQGLRLIYYSQIVNDFQKGDIAEGYSVSREKKESFPLTVTSAQKNPTAFYLCASNHGANVLTFGAGSRLTVL.

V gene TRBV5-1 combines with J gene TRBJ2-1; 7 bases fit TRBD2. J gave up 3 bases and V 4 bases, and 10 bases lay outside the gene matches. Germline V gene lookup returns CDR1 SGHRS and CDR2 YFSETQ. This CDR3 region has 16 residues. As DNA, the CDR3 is TGCGCCAGCAGCCCCCCGAAAGGGAGGGACTACAATGAGCAGTTCTTC. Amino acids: CASSPPKGRDYNEQFF.

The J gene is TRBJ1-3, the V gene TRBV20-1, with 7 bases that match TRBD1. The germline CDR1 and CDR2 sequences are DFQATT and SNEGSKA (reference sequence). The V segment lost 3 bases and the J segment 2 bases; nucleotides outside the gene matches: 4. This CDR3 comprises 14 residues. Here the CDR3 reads CSASPGTAGNTIYF. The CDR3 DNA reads TGCAGTGCTAGTCCCGGGACAGCTGGAAACACCATATATTTT.

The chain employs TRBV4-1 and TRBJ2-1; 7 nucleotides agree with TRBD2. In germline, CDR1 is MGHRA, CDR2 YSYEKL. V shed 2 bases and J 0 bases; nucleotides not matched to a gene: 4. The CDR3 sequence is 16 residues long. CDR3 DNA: TGCGCCAGCAGCCAAATCGGGAGGAGCTCCTACAATGAGCAGTTCTTC. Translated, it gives CASSQIGRSSYNEQFF.

This CDR3 reads CASSPPTTGTYGYTF. Here the CDR3 DNA reads TGTGCCAGCTCACCACCTACTACAGGAACTTATGGCTACACCTTC. V usage is TRBV18 and J usage is TRBJ1-2, with D maybe TRBD1 (5 bases). The CDR3 length is 15 residues. V was cut by 0 bases and J by 5 bases, with 13 bases left in between. Germline loops: CDR1 KGHSH, CDR2 LQKENI.